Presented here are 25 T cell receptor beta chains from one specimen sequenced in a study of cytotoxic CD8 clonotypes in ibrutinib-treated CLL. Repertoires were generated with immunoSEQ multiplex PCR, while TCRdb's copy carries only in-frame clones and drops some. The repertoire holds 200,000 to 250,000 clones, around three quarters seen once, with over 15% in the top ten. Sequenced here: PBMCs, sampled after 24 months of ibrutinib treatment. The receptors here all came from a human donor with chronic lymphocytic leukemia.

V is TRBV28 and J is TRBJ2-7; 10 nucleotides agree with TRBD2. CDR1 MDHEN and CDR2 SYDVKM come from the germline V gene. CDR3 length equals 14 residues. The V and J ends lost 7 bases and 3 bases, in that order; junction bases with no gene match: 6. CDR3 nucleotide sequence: TGTGCCAGCAAAACCGGGACTAGCGTCTACGAGCAGTACTTC. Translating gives CASKTGTSVYEQYF.

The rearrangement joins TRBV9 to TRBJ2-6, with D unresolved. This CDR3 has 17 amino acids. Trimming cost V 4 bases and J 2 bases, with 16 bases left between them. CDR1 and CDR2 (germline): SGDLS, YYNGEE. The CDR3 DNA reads TGTGCCAGCAGCCAAAGAATGAGTGGGGCTGGGGCCAACGTCCTGACTTTC. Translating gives CASSQRMSGAGANVLTF. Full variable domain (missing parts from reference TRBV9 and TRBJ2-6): DSGVTQTPKHLITATGQRVTLRCSPRSGDLSVYWYQQSLDQGLQFLIQYYNGEERAKGNILERFSAQQFPDLHSELNLSSLELGDSALYFCASSQRMSGAGANVLTFGAGSRLTVL.

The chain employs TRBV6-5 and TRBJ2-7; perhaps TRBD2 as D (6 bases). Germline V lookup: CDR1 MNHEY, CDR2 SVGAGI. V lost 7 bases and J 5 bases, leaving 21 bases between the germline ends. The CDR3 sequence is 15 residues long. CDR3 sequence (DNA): TGTGCCAGCATGCTTACGGGAGAGGTCCGGGACGAGCAGTACTTC. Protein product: CASMLTGEVRDEQYF.

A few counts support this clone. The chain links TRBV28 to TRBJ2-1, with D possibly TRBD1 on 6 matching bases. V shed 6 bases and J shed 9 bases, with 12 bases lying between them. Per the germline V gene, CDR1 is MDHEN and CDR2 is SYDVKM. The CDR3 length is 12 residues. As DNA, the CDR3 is TGTGCCAGCAGATCACAGGGAACTGAGCAGTTCTTC. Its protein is CASRSQGTEQFF.

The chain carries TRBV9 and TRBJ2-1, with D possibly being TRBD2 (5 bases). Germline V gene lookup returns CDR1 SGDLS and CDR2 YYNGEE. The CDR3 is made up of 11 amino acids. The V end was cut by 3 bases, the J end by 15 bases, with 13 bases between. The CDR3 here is CASSAQRGLFF. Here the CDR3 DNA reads TGTGCCAGCAGCGCGCAGCGAGGACTGTTCTTC.

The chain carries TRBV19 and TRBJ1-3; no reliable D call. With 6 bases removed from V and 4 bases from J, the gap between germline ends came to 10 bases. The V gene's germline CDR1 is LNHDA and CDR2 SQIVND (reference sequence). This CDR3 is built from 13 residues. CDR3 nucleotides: TGTGCCAGTAGCCGAGCTGTCGGAAACACCATATATTTT. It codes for CASSRAVGNTIYF.

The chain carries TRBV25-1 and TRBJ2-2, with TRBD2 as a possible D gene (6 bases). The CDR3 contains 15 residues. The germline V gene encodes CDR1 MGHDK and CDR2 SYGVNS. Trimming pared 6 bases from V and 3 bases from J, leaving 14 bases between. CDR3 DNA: TGTGCCAGCAGCCACCCTAGCGACCACACCGGGGAGCTGTTTTTT. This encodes CASSHPSDHTGELFF.

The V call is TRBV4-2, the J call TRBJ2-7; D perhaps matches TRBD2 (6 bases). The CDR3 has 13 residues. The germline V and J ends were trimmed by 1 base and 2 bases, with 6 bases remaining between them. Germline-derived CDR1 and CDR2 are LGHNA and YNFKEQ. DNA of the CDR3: TGTGCCAGCAGCCAAGGACTAGCCTACGAGCAGTACTTC. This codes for CASSQGLAYEQYF.

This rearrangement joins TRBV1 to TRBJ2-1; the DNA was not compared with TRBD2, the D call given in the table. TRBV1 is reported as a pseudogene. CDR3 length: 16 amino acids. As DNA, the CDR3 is TGCACCAGCAGCCAAAGGGGACTAGCGGGAGTCACTGAGCAGTTCTTC. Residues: CTSSQRGLAGVTEQFF.

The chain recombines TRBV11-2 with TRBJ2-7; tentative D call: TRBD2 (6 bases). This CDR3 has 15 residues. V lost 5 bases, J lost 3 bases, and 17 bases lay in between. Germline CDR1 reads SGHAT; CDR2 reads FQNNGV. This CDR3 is CASSEDWRGNYEQYF. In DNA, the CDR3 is TGTGCCAGCAGCGAGGACTGGAGGGGCAACTACGAGCAGTACTTC.

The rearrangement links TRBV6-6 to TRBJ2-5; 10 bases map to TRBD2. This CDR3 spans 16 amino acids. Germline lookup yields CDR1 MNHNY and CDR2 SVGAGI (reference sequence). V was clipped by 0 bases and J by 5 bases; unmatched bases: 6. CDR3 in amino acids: CASSYSPAGGQETQYF. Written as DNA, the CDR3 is TGTGCCAGCAGTTACTCCCCAGCGGGAGGGCAGGAGACCCAGTACTTC.

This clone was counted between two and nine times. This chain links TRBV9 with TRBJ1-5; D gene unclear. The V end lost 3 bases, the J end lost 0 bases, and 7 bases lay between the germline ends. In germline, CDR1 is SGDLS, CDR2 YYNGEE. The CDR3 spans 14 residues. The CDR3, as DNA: TGTGCCAGCAGCGCCGGGGATAGCAATCAGCCCCAGCATTTT. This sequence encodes CASSAGDSNQPQHF.

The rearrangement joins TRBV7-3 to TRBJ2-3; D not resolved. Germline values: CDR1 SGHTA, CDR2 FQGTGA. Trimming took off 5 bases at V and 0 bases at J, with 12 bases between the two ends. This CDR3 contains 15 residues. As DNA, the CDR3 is TGTGCCAGCAGCCCGAACTTCGTTAGCACAGATACGCAGTATTTT. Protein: CASSPNFVSTDTQYF. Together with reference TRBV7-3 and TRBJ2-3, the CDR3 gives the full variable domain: GAGVSQTPSNKVTEKGKYVELRCDPISGHTALYWYRQSLGQGPEFLIYFQGTGAADDSGLPNDRFFAVRPEGSVSTLKIQRTERGDSAVYLCASSPNFVSTDTQYFGPGTRLTVL.

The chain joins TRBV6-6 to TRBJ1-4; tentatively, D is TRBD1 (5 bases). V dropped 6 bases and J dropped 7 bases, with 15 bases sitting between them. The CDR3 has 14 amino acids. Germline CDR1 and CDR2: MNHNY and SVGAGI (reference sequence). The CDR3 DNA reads TGTGCCAGCAGCGCAGCGGGGGGGAGTGAAAAACTGTTTTTT. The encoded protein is CASSAAGGSEKLFF.

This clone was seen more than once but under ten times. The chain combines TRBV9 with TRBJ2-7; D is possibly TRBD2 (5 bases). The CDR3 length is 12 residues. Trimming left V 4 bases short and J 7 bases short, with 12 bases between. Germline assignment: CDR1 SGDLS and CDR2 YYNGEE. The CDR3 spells CASSPEGREQYF. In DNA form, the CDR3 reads TGTGCCAGCAGCCCCGAGGGAAGGGAGCAGTACTTC. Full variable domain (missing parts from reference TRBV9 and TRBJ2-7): DSGVTQTPKHLITATGQRVTLRCSPRSGDLSVYWYQQSLDQGLQFLIQYYNGEERAKGNILERFSAQQFPDLHSELNLSSLELGDSALYFCASSPEGREQYFGPGTRLTVT.

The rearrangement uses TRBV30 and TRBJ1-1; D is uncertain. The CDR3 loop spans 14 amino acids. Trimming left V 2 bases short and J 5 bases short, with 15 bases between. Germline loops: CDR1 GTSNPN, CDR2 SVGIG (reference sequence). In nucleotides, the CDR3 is TGTGCCTGGAGTTTTGGAGGGTACGGGACTGAAGCTTTCTTT. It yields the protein CAWSFGGYGTEAFF.

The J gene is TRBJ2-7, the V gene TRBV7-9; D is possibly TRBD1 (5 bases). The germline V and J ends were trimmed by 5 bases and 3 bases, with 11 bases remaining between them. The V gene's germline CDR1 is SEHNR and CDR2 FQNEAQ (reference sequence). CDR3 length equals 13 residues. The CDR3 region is CASSPIRGYEQYF. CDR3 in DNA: TGTGCCAGCAGCCCGATAAGGGGCTACGAGCAGTACTTC.

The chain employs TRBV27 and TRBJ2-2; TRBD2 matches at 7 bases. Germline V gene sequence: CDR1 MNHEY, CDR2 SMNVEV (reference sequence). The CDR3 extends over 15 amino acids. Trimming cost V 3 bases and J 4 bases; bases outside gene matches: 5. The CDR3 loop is CASSFLAGVTGELFF. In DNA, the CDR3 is TGTGCCAGCAGTTTCTTAGCGGGCGTCACCGGGGAGCTGTTTTTT.

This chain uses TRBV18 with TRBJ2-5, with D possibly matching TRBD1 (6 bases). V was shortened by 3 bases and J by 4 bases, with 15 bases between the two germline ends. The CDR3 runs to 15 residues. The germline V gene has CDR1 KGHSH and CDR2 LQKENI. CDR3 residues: CASSPDLGAGETQYF. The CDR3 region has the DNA TGTGCCAGCTCACCCGATTTGGGGGCAGGAGAGACCCAGTACTTC. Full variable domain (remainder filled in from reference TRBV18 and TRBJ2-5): NAGVMQNPRHLVRRRGQEARLRCSPMKGHSHVYWYRQLPEEGLKFMVYLQKENIIDESGMPKERFSAEFPKEGPSILRIQQVVRGDSAAYFCASSPDLGAGETQYFGPGTRLLVL.

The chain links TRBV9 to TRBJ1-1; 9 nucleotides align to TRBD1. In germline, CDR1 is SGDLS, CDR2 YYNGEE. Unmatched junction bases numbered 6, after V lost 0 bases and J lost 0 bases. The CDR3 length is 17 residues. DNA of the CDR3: TGTGCCAGCAGCGTAGTACCCGGGACAGGGATGAACACTGAAGCTTTCTTT. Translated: CASSVVPGTGMNTEAFF.

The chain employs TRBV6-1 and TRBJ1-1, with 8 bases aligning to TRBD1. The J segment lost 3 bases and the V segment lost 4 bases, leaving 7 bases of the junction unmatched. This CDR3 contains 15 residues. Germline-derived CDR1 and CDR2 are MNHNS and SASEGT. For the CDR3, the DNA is TGTGCCAGCAGTGTAACGACAGGGGCGCACACTGAAGCTTTCTTT. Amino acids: CASSVTTGAHTEAFF.

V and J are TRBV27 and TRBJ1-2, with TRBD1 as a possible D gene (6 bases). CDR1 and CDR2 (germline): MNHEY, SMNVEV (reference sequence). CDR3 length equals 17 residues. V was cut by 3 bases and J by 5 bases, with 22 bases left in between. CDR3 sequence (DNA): TGTGCCAGCAGTTTCTCCTCCGCCGGGACAACGCGATATGGCTACACCTTC. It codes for CASSFSSAGTTRYGYTF.

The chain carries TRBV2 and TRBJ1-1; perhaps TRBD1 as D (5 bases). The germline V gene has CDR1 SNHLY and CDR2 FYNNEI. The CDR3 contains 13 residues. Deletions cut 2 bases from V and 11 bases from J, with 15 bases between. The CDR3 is CASSEYPQVYAFF. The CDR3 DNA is TGTGCCAGCAGTGAATATCCACAGGTTTATGCTTTCTTT.

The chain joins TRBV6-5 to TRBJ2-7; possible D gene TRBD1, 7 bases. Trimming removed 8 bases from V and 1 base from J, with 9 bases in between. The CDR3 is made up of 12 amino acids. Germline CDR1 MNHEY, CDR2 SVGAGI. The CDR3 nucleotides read TGTGCCAGCCAGGGGGGTTCCTACGAGCAGTACTTC. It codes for CASQGGSYEQYF.

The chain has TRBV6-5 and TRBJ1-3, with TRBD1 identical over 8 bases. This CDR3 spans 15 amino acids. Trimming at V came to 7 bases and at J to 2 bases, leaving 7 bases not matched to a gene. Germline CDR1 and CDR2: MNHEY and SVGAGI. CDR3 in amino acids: CASKPGQGPGNTIYF. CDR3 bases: TGTGCCAGCAAACCCGGACAGGGCCCTGGAAACACCATATATTTT.